Each of the 20 T cell receptor beta chains below was sequenced from the same sample in a study of blood T cell repertoires in COVID-19. Clones were sequenced by immunoSEQ multiplex PCR, and TCRdb holds only the in-frame ones, with some missing. Found here are over 250,000 clones, about 89% of them singletons; the top ten hold about 10%. The sample consisted of peripheral blood. These receptors were taken from a man aged 35 to 55 who had recovered from COVID-19.

The genes are TRBV25-1 and TRBJ2-7, with 7 bases identical to TRBD1. The CDR3 is 14 amino acids. V lost 6 bases to trimming and J lost 5 bases; unmatched junction nucleotides: 10. In germline, CDR1 is MGHDK, CDR2 SYGVNS. In DNA form, the CDR3 reads TGTGCCAGCAGCCTCCCGGGACAGTTCCACGAGCAGTACTTC. This encodes CASSLPGQFHEQYF.

The V gene is TRBV10-3, the J gene TRBJ2-3; weak D call: TRBD2 (6 bases). CDR1 and CDR2 (germline): ENHRY, SYGVKD. V was pared by 10 bases and J by 1 base, with 9 bases between. The CDR3 loop spans 12 amino acids. The CDR3 spells CATRLGTDTQYF. The CDR3 nucleotides are TGTGCCACTAGACTAGGCACAGATACGCAGTATTTT.

This clone appeared a single time. The CDR3 coding sequence is TGTGCCACCAGTGACGGTCCTGGGGCAGGGGGCGAGGATGAAAAACTGTTTTTT. This translates into CATSDGPGAGGEDEKLFF. The chain carries TRBV24-1 and TRBJ1-4; TRBD1 matches 8 bases. Germline V gives CDR1 KGHDR, CDR2 SFDVKD. V shed 4 bases and J 6 bases; nucleotides not matched to a gene: 15. This CDR3 has 18 amino acids.

The genes are TRBV6-2 or TRBV6-3 and TRBJ2-2, with TRBD2 as a possible D gene (6 bases). The CDR3 covers 16 residues. The germline V gene encodes CDR1 MNHEY and CDR2 SVGEGT. Trimming removed 5 bases from V and 5 bases from J, with 18 bases in between. CDR3 region: CASSNRDSRITGELFF. CDR3 nucleotides: TGTGCCAGCAGTAACCGGGACTCGCGGATAACCGGGGAGCTGTTTTTT.

The rearrangement uses TRBV9 and TRBJ2-7; 9 bases agree with TRBD2. V lost 3 bases and J lost 6; bases outside the gene matches: 10. CDR3 length: 15 residues. Germline values: CDR1 SGDLS, CDR2 YYNGEE. Written as DNA, the CDR3 is TGTGCCAGCAGCGAGGGGGGTAGCGGGAGATCCGAGCAGTACTTC. Translated: CASSEGGSGRSEQYF. Full variable domain (rest looked up from reference TRBV9 and TRBJ2-7): DSGVTQTPKHLITATGQRVTLRCSPRSGDLSVYWYQQSLDQGLQFLIQYYNGEERAKGNILERFSAQQFPDLHSELNLSSLELGDSALYFCASSEGGSGRSEQYFGPGTRLTVT.

This chain joins TRBV25-1 and TRBJ1-5; weak D call: TRBD1 (6 bases). The ends were cut back, 8 bases at V and 2 bases at J, with 10 bases in the middle. Germline lookup yields CDR1 MGHDK and CDR2 SYGVNS. The CDR3 is 13 residues long. CDR3 DNA sequence: TGTGCCAGCGGGGCAGGGGGCAATCAGCCCCAGCATTTT. It encodes CASGAGGNQPQHF.

The rearrangement links TRBV19 to TRBJ1-4; possible D gene TRBD1, 5 bases. CDR3 size: 15 residues. Trimming took off 10 bases at V and 2 bases at J, with 17 bases between the two ends. CDR1 LNHDA and CDR2 SQIVND come from the germline V gene (reference sequence). CDR3 residues: CATQRLGLTNEKLFF. CDR3 DNA: TGTGCCACCCAACGATTGGGGCTTACTAATGAAAAACTGTTTTTT.

V and J are TRBV7-8 and TRBJ2-1; 10 nucleotides line up with TRBD2. The CDR3 is 18 residues long. The germline gives CDR1 SGHVS, CDR2 FQNEAQ. V lost 5 bases to trimming and J lost 0 bases; unmatched junction nucleotides: 10. The CDR3 DNA reads as TGTGCCAGCAGCCCCCGAATAGCGGGGGGAAGCTCCTACAATGAGCAGTTCTTC. Protein: CASSPRIAGGSSYNEQFF.

The chain uses TRBV20-1 and TRBJ2-1, with D possibly being TRBD1 (6 bases). Between the trimmed V and J ends, which lost 3 bases and 7 bases, there was a span of 13 bases. In germline, CDR1 is DFQATT, CDR2 SNEGSKA (reference sequence). The CDR3 is made up of 13 amino acids. The CDR3 nucleotides are TGCAGTGCTAGTAGGGGGATACGGAATGAGCAGTTCTTC. Its protein product is CSASRGIRNEQFF.

The rearrangement joins TRBV11-2 to TRBJ1-2; tentatively, D is TRBD1 (5 bases). The CDR3 runs to 13 residues. CDR1 is SGHAT, CDR2 FQNNGV, per germline. Trimming removed 5 bases at V and 6 bases at J, with 13 bases between. The CDR3 sequence: CASSPWQGHGYTF. Here the CDR3 DNA reads TGTGCCAGCAGCCCCTGGCAGGGTCATGGCTACACCTTC. Looking up the rest from reference TRBV11-2 and TRBJ1-2 gives the full variable domain: EAGVAQSPRYKIIEKRQSVAFWCNPISGHATLYWYQQILGQGPKLLIQFQNNGVVDDSQLPKDRFSAERLKGVDSTLKIQPAKLEDSAVYLCASSPWQGHGYTFGSGTRLTVV.

The chain carries TRBV5-6 and TRBJ1-2, with TRBD1 identical over 10 bases. This CDR3 is 15 amino acids long. Trimming took 5 bases from V and 2 from J; bases not matched to a gene: 6. The germline CDR1 and CDR2 sequences are SGHDT and YYEEEE. The CDR3 reads CASRPGQGRNYGYTF. The CDR3 nucleotides read TGTGCCAGCAGACCGGGACAGGGGCGAAACTATGGCTACACCTTC.

This rearrangement joins TRBV6-1 to TRBJ2-3; TRBD1 is a possible D gene (5 bases). CDR1 MNHNS and CDR2 SASEGT come from the germline V gene. Deletions cut 2 bases from V and 8 bases from J, with 11 bases between. This CDR3 has 13 amino acids. The CDR3 DNA follows: TGTGCCAGCAGTGAATCCGCTAGGGGTACGCAGTATTTT. Amino acid sequence: CASSESARGTQYF.

The chain recombines TRBV25-1 with TRBJ1-1; D unresolved. The CDR3 is made up of 11 amino acids. V lost 8 bases to trimming and J lost 1 base, with 5 bases between them. Germline V gene lookup returns CDR1 MGHDK and CDR2 SYGVNS. The CDR3 region has the DNA TGTGCCAGCCTCCGGAACACTGAAGCTTTCTTT. It translates to CASLRNTEAFF.

This rearrangement joins TRBV7-9 to TRBJ2-6; D remains ambiguous. Germline assignment: CDR1 SEHNR and CDR2 FQNEAQ (reference sequence). The V and J ends lost 2 bases and 5 bases respectively, with 7 bases between them. The CDR3 is made up of 14 amino acids. The CDR3 reads CASSLFLWANVLTF. DNA of the CDR3: TGTGCCAGCAGCTTATTTCTCTGGGCCAACGTCCTGACTTTC.

The rearrangement links TRBV11-3 to TRBJ2-3, with 10 bases matching TRBD2. V lost 4 bases and J lost 1; bases outside the gene matches: 2. CDR3 size: 15 residues. Germline loops: CDR1 SGHNT, CDR2 YENEEA. The chain's CDR3 is CASSSGLAGTDTQYF. CDR3 nucleotides: TGTGCCAGCAGCTCAGGACTAGCGGGCACAGATACGCAGTATTTT. Using reference TRBV11-3 and TRBJ2-3 for the parts outside the CDR3, the full variable domain is EAGVVQSPRYKIIEKKQPVAFWCNPISGHNTLYWYLQNLGQGPELLIRYENEEAVDDSQLPKDRFSAERLKGVDSTLKIQPAELGDSAVYLCASSSGLAGTDTQYFGPGTRLTVL.

This clone has only one observation. This chain links TRBV7-8 with TRBJ2-7, with 9 bases identical to TRBD2. The CDR3 covers 13 residues. V was clipped by 6 bases and J by 3 bases; unmatched bases: 3. Germline V CDR1 and CDR2: SGHVS, FQNEAQ. CDR3 sequence (DNA): TGTGCCAGCAGTTATAGCGGGAGCTACGAGCAGTACTTC. This gives the protein CASSYSGSYEQYF. The full variable domain, with the rest looked up from reference TRBV7-8 and TRBJ2-7, is GAGVSQSPRYKVAKRGQDVALRCDPISGHVSLFWYQQALGQGPEFLTYFQNEAQLDKSGLPSDRFFAERPEGSVSTLKIQRTQQEDSAVYLCASSYSGSYEQYFGPGTRLTVT.

The chain uses TRBV27 and TRBJ2-2; D call uncertain. Germline assignment: CDR1 MNHEY and CDR2 SMNVEV (reference sequence). The CDR3 loop spans 13 amino acids. The V end lost 4 bases, the J end lost 6 bases, and 9 bases lay between the germline ends. CDR3 residues: CASSSRPAGELFF. CDR3 nucleotide sequence: TGTGCCAGCAGTTCTCGTCCCGCCGGGGAGCTGTTTTTT.

The CDR3 DNA reads TGCGCCAGCAGTGAGTCGAGGGATACGCAGTATTTT. This codes for CASSESRDTQYF. The genes are TRBV10-1 and TRBJ2-3; D unresolved. Germline CDR1 reads WNHNN; CDR2 reads SYGVQD (reference sequence). This CDR3 comprises 12 residues. Between the trimmed V and J ends, which lost 0 bases and 6 bases, there was a span of 4 bases.

The chain combines TRBV9 with TRBJ2-5, with 10 bases fitting TRBD2. Germline loops: CDR1 SGDLS, CDR2 YYNGEE. The J segment lost 7 bases and the V segment lost 0 bases, leaving 6 bases of the junction unmatched. This CDR3 comprises 15 residues. The CDR3 is CASSVVASGGGTQYF. CDR3 DNA sequence: TGTGCCAGCAGCGTAGTGGCTAGCGGGGGAGGGACCCAGTACTTC.

V usage is TRBV4-3 and J usage is TRBJ1-2; D perhaps matches TRBD1 (6 bases). The CDR3 runs 17 residues. With 0 bases removed from V and 4 bases from J, the gap between germline ends came to 18 bases. From germline, CDR1 is LGHNA and CDR2 YSLEER. The CDR3 loop is CASSQDAQQGSRYGYTF. CDR3 nucleotide sequence: TGCGCCAGCAGCCAAGATGCACAACAGGGTTCCCGCTATGGCTACACCTTC.